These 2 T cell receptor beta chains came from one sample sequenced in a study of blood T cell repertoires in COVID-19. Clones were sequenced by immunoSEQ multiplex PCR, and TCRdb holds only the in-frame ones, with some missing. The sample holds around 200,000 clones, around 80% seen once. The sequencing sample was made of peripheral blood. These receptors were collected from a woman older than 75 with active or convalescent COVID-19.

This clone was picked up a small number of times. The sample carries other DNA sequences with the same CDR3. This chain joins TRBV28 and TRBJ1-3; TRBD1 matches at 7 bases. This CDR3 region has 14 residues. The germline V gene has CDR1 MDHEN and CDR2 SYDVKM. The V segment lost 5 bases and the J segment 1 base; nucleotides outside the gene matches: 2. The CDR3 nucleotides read TGTGCCAGCAGTGGGACAGCTTCTGGAAACACCATATATTTT. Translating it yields CASSGTASGNTIYF.

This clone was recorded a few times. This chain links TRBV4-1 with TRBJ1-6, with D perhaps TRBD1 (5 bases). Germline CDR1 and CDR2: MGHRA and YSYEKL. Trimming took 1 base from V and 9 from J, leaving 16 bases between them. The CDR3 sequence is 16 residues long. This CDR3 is CASSQVEGWISSPLHF. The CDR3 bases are TGCGCCAGCAGCCAAGTGGAGGGGTGGATTAGTTCACCCCTCCACTTT.